This section outlines one TCR beta chain sequence together with its context. The data stem from a study of blood T cell repertoires in COVID-19. Cohort allocation depended upon clinical history that participants reported. Clones were sequenced by immunoSEQ multiplex PCR, and TCRdb holds only the in-frame ones, with some missing. The sample contains some 510,000 clones, roughly 90% of which appear only once. The clonotype originates from a woman between 40 and 50 years old who had recovered from COVID-19. Sequencing was carried out using PBMCs or T cells enriched from blood (not recorded which).

In DNA form, the CDR3 reads TGCGCCAGCAGCCAAGATCTACAGGGAATCGGGGGCTACACCTTC. It codes for CASSQDLQGIGGYTF. The chain employs TRBV4-3 and TRBJ1-2; the D gene is possibly TRBD1 (6 bases). The V and J ends lost 0 bases and 8 bases respectively, with 16 bases between them. The CDR3 runs to 15 residues. Looked up from germline, CDR1 is LGHNA and CDR2 is YSLEER.